The 14 T cell receptor beta chains in this list originate from one sample, sequenced in a study of cytotoxic CD8 clonotypes in ibrutinib-treated CLL. TCRdb's copy holds only in-frame clones and misses some; the assay was immunoSEQ multiplex PCR. The sample lists 9,500 to 15,000 clones, around two thirds occurring once. This sample comprised PBMCs, obtained before ibrutinib treatment. These receptors originate from a human donor with chronic lymphocytic leukemia.

The V gene is TRBV5-1, the J gene TRBJ2-7; possibly TRBD2 for D (6 bases). Per the germline V gene, CDR1 is SGHRS and CDR2 is YFSETQ. Trimming removed 7 bases from V and 5 bases from J, with 19 bases in between. CDR3 length: 14 amino acids. CDR3: CASRRDAPGDEQYF. CDR3 coding DNA: TGCGCCAGCCGGCGGGACGCCCCTGGGGACGAGCAGTACTTC.

This chain uses TRBV30 with TRBJ2-7, with 9 bases lining up with TRBD1. V dropped 1 base and J dropped 4; count of bases not matched to a gene: 2. The V gene's germline CDR1 is GTSNPN and CDR2 SVGIG (reference sequence). The CDR3 totals 13 residues. In DNA, the CDR3 is TGTGCCTGGAGTGGCGGACAGGGGTACGAGCAGTACTTC. The encoded protein is CAWSGGQGYEQYF.

J is TRBJ1-4 and V is TRBV15; D remains unclear. The ends were cut back, 0 bases at V and 4 bases at J, with 9 bases in the middle. Germline-derived CDR1 and CDR2 are LNHNV and YYDKDF (reference sequence). This CDR3 has 15 residues. The DNA for the CDR3 is TGTGCCACCAGCAGAGATTTGCGGGTTAATGAAAAACTGTTTTTT. Translated, it gives CATSRDLRVNEKLFF.

The gene calls are TRBV5-1 and TRBJ2-3; 7 bases are a match to TRBD1. V lost 5 bases to trimming and J lost 4 bases; unmatched junction nucleotides: 10. The CDR3 is 15 amino acids. Germline assignment: CDR1 SGHRS and CDR2 YFSETQ. CDR3 sequence: CASRRYRGRPDTQYF. CDR3 in DNA: TGCGCCAGCAGACGTTACAGGGGCCGTCCAGATACGCAGTATTTT.

This clone appeared a few times. This sequence joins TRBV5-1 and TRBJ1-1; 8 positions match TRBD1. Germline values: CDR1 SGHRS, CDR2 YFSETQ. This CDR3 contains 14 residues. The trim removed 6 bases at V and 0 bases at J, leaving 4 bases unmatched. The DNA of the CDR3 is TGCGCCAGCAAATCACAGGGGGTGAACACTGAAGCTTTCTTT. Residues: CASKSQGVNTEAFF. Variable domain in full (rest from reference TRBV5-1 and TRBJ1-1): KAGVTQTPRYLIKTRGQQVTLSCSPISGHRSVSWYQQTPGQGLQFLFEYFSETQRNKGNFPGRFSGRQFSNSRSEMNVSTLELGDSALYLCASKSQGVNTEAFFGQGTRLTVV.

The chain combines TRBV18 with TRBJ2-7; D is undetermined. V was shortened by 1 base and J by 3 bases, with 7 bases between the two germline ends. The germline V gene has CDR1 KGHSH and CDR2 LQKENI. The CDR3 consists of 13 residues. The CDR3: CASSPLESYEQYF. Here the CDR3 DNA reads TGTGCCAGCTCACCACTCGAAAGCTACGAGCAGTACTTC.

The chain is built from TRBV11-2 and TRBJ2-7, with TRBD1 matching 9 bases. The CDR3 contains 12 residues. Per germline, CDR1 SGHAT and CDR2 FQNNGV. V shed 5 bases and J 6 bases; nucleotides not matched to a gene: 2. The CDR3, as DNA: TGTGCCAGCAGCACGGACAGGGGCGAGCAGTACTTC. Translation gives CASSTDRGEQYF.

This clone was seen only a few times. This chain uses TRBV28 with TRBJ2-7; maybe TRBD1 (8 bases). The germline gives CDR1 MDHEN, CDR2 SYDVKM. Trimming removed 6 bases from V and 0 bases from J, with 18 bases in between. The length of the CDR3 is 16 residues. Here the CDR3 reads CASSPGEGQVSYEQYF. DNA for the CDR3: TGTGCCAGCAGCCCTGGGGAGGGACAGGTCTCCTACGAGCAGTACTTC.

The chain couples TRBV19 to TRBJ1-2, with 9 bases that match TRBD1. This CDR3 has 16 residues. Trimming at V came to 3 bases and at J to 5 bases, leaving 10 bases not matched to a gene. Germline CDR1 LNHDA, CDR2 SQIVND (reference sequence). CDR3 coding DNA: TGTGCCAGTAGTATCGCCCTAACAGGGGGCGGGTATGGCTACACCTTC. Protein product: CASSIALTGGGYGYTF.

The V gene is TRBV6-5, the J gene TRBJ1-2, with D perhaps TRBD1 (5 bases). Germline V gene lookup returns CDR1 MNHEY and CDR2 SVGAGI. V was trimmed by 10 bases and J by 6 bases, leaving 18 bases between them. The CDR3 length is 13 residues. CDR3: CATAHRPLDGYTF. The CDR3 coding sequence is TGTGCCACCGCCCACAGGCCCCTCGATGGCTACACCTTC.

The V and J genes are TRBV7-8 and TRBJ1-3; 9 bases fit TRBD1. Germline-derived CDR1 and CDR2 are SGHVS and FQNEAQ. The CDR3 runs to 19 residues. V dropped 5 bases and J dropped 6; count of bases not matched to a gene: 20. CDR3 in amino acids: CASSTGQGSGLRNLNTIYF. DNA for the CDR3: TGTGCCAGCAGCACGGGACAGGGATCAGGGTTGCGGAATCTAAACACCATATATTTT.

The V call is TRBV19, the J call TRBJ1-3; D is unclear. V was trimmed by 8 bases and J by 0 bases, leaving 11 bases between them. Germline-derived CDR1 and CDR2 are LNHDA and SQIVND (reference sequence). This CDR3 contains 14 residues. The CDR3 sequence is CASAGRSSGNTIYF. The CDR3 DNA sequence: TGTGCCAGTGCCGGACGGAGCTCTGGAAACACCATATATTTT.

The chain has TRBV7-2 and TRBJ2-5, with TRBD2 matching over 7 bases. The CDR3 has 15 residues. V dropped 5 bases and J dropped 4; count of bases not matched to a gene: 10. CDR1 SGHTA and CDR2 FQGNSA come from the germline V gene. DNA of the CDR3: TGTGCCAGCAGCCGTAGCGGGTCGGGGCTAGAGACCCAGTACTTC. Its protein is CASSRSGSGLETQYF.

V and J are TRBV2 and TRBJ1-2; D uncertain. Between the trimmed V and J ends, which lost 2 bases and 8 bases, there was a span of 9 bases. The length of the CDR3 is 12 residues. Germline V gene lookup returns CDR1 SNHLY and CDR2 FYNNEI. DNA of the CDR3: TGTGCCAGCAGTGAAAAGGCCCCAGGCTACACCTTC. Translating it yields CASSEKAPGYTF.